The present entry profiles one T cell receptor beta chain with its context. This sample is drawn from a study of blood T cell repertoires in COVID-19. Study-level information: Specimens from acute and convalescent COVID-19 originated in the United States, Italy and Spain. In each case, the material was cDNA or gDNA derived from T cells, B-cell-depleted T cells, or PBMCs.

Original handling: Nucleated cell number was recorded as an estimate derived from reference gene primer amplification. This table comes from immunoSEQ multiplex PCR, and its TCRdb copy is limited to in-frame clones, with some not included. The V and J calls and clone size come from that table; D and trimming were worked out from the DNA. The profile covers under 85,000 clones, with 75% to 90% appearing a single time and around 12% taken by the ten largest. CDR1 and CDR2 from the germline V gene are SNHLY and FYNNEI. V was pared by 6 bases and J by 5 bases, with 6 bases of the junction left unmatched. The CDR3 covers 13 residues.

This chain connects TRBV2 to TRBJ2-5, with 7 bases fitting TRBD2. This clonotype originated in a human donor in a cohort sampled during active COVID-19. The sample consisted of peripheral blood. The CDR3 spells CASSGLDWETQYF. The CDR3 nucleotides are TGTGCCAGCAGCGGACTAGATTGGGAGACCCAGTACTTC.